One and the same sample provided the 6 T cell receptor beta chains below, sequenced in a study of T-cell reconstitution after alpha-beta-depleted transplantation in children. For TCRbeta, the library was prepared with unique molecular identifiers. TCRdb fed the PCR reads into MiXCR, producing one record per CDR3 protein. Of about 640,000 distinct CDR3 sequences listed, approximately 17% are singletons. The material sequenced was PBMCs from the stem cell graft donor, taken from the stem cell graft. These receptors all come from a human donor who donated a stem cell graft to a child with acute myeloid leukemia.

A few counts support this clonotype. V usage is TRBV29-1 and J usage is TRBJ2-2; 9 bases align to TRBD1. The CDR3 totals 16 residues. Germline loops: CDR1 SQVTM, CDR2 ANQGSEA. V trimming: 3 bases; J trimming: 1 base; junction bases outside the gene matches: 6. CDR3 sequence reads: CSVEGTGTGNTGELFF. CDR3 coding DNA: TGCAGCGTTGAGGGGACAGGGACGGGGAACACCGGGGAGCTGTTTTTT.

The sample holds many counts of this clonotype. The chain employs TRBV20-1 and TRBJ2-1; TRBD1 agrees at 8 bases. This CDR3 contains 13 residues. Germline V gene data show CDR1 as DFQATT and CDR2 as SNEGSKA (reference sequence). This CDR3 is CSPAGGVDNEQFF. The CDR3 nucleotides are TGCAGCCCGGCAGGGGGCGTCGACAATGAGCAGTTCTTC.

This clonotype was counted a few times. The chain joins TRBV11-1 to TRBJ2-7; possible D gene TRBD2, 6 bases. CDR1 SGHAT and CDR2 FQDESV come from the germline V gene (reference sequence). The CDR3 runs 15 residues. The germline V and J ends were trimmed by 5 bases and 3 bases, with 17 bases remaining between them. The CDR3 DNA is TGTGCCAGCAGCCCATACGACTCGGGGGACTACGAGCAGTACTTC. Translation: CASSPYDSGDYEQYF.

This clonotype has a count of ten or more. The V gene is TRBV20-1, the J gene TRBJ2-5; perhaps TRBD2 as D (6 bases). V lost 0 bases and J lost 7, with 15 bases in between. Germline V lookup: CDR1 DFQATT, CDR2 SNEGSKA (reference sequence). The CDR3 loop spans 14 amino acids. The CDR3, as DNA: TGCAGTGCTAGAGAGGGGATGGAGGGTTTGACCCAGTACTTC. It specifies CSAREGMEGLTQYF.

The V and J genes are TRBV5-8 and TRBJ1-4; 7 bases line up with TRBD1. CDR3 size: 15 residues. V dropped 4 bases and J dropped 6; count of bases not matched to a gene: 9. Germline lookup yields CDR1 SGHTS and CDR2 YDEGEE. Here the CDR3 reads CASSHGQATHEKLFF. The DNA for the CDR3 is TGTGCCAGCAGCCACGGACAGGCCACCCATGAAAAACTGTTTTTT.

This clonotype was detected only a few times. V usage is TRBV20-1 and J usage is TRBJ2-2, with D uncertain. V dropped 3 bases and J dropped 3 bases, with 14 bases sitting between them. The CDR3 length is 15 residues. Germline V CDR1 and CDR2: DFQATT, SNEGSKA (reference sequence). CDR3 nucleotide sequence: TGCAGTGCTAGTCATGTAGGAGTGGACACCGGGGAGCTGTTTTTT. Amino acid sequence: CSASHVGVDTGELFF.